This TCR beta chain was obtained from a study of regulatory T cells in long-lasting Graves disease. Looking at the study overall: Disease was considered persistent Graves' disease after over 5 years of antithyroid drugs (with positive TSH receptor antibodies).

Sequencing libraries for TCR beta were prepared with iRepertoire HTBI primers and Arm-PCR of CDR3 regions. TCRdb ran MiXCR on the multiplex PCR reads and lists one entry per CDR3 protein. Among 300,000 to 350,000 distinct CDR3 sequences listed, less than 20% were seen once. This sample's time point: persistent/refractory GD, antithyroid drugs over 5 years with positive TRAb. The TCR library was made from RNA that had been extracted from PBMCs in TRIzol. CDR3 length: 15 amino acids. The V end was cut by 7 bases, the J end by 7 bases, with 22 bases between. This specimen consisted of peripheral blood mononuclear cells (PBMCs), obtained when the disease was refractory, from a patient treated with antithyroid drugs. This chain joins TRBV12-3 or TRBV12-4 and TRBJ1-1; D perhaps matches TRBD1 (6 bases). This clonotype originated in a female donor with Graves disease. In nucleotides, the CDR3 is TGTGCCAGCATCCCATCAACAGGGACCCAGAGTGAAGCTTTCTTT. It is translated as CASIPSTGTQSEAFF.